Listed below are T cell receptor beta chains from one sample, sequenced in a study of T cells after yellow fever vaccination. TCRdb independently ran MiXCR on the 5' RACE reads; one entry per CDR3 protein. This sample carries more than 350,000 distinct CDR3 sequences, about 9.9% of them seen once, and the ten largest clones take less than 20%. The specimen comprised PBMCs, sampled on the day of the first yellow fever vaccination. The receptors stem from a man between 18 and 35 years old who received the YFV17D yellow fever vaccine. Each CDR3 is given with its conserved first and last residue. The D gene is left open where the match is weak. Where a row states a size, it is once, few, many or the class of an expanded clone; other rows omit it.

>TRBD1|TRBJ1-2|TRBV6-5|many
CASSRTGLASGYTF
TGTGCCAGCAGTCGGACAGGTCTGGCCTCTGGCTACACCTTC
>NA|TRBJ2-2|TRBV7-2|NA
CASSPRLDTGELFF
TGTGCCAGCAGCCCGAGATTGGACACCGGGGAGCTGTTTTTT
>NA|TRBJ1-2|TRBV20-1|NA
CSARDNQGNGYTF
TGCAGTGCTAGAGATAATCAGGGCAATGGCTACACCTTC
>TRBD2|TRBJ2-1|TRBV4-1|NA
CASSLRTSGGAGYNEQFF
TGCGCCAGCAGCCTCCGGACTAGCGGGGGGGCCGGGTACAATGAGCAGTTCTTC
>NA|TRBJ1-1|TRBV12-3/TRBV12-4|NA
CSSSFLGDTEAFF
TGTTCCAGCAGTTTCCTAGGGGACACTGAAGCTTTCTTT
>NA|TRBJ2-1|TRBV7-2|few
CASSPSRGMSDEQFF
TGTGCCAGCAGCCCATCGAGGGGAATGAGTGATGAGCAGTTCTTC
>TRBD1|TRBJ1-1|TRBV6-1|many
CASSRRQGGRDTEAFF
TGTGCCAGCAGCCGTCGACAGGGAGGGAGGGACACTGAAGCTTTCTTT
>NA|TRBJ2-3|TRBV27|few
CASRVTDTQYF
TGTGCCTCCCGGGTGACAGATACGCAGTATTTT
>NA|TRBJ2-1|TRBV7-3|NA
CASRTLGGEQFF
TGTGCCAGCAGAACCCTGGGGGGTGAGCAGTTCTTC
>NA|TRBJ1-5|TRBV30|NA
CAWGPRGVAFNQPQHF
TGTGCCTGGGGACCCCGGGGGGTCGCTTTCAATCAGCCCCAGCATTTT
>NA|TRBJ1-3|TRBV20-1|NA
CSARGDNRLGNTIYF
TGCAGTGCTAGGGGGGACAATCGTCTTGGAAACACCATATATTTT
>TRBD1|TRBJ2-1|TRBV7-3|once
CASSPGTGRNNEQFF
TGTGCCAGCAGCCCCGGGACAGGGAGAAACAATGAGCAGTTCTTC
>TRBD2|TRBJ2-1|TRBV7-9|NA
CASSLLRRGGTYNEQFF
TGTGCCAGCAGCTTACTGAGGCGGGGGGGTACCTACAATGAGCAGTTCTTC
>TRBD2|TRBJ2-2|TRBV6-1|few
CASSVAGGHTGELFF
TGTGCCAGCAGTGTAGCGGGGGGGCACACCGGGGAGCTGTTTTTT
>NA|TRBJ1-3|TRBV5-1|few
CASSFELGNTIYF
TGCGCCAGCAGCTTCGAGCTTGGAAACACCATATATTTT
>NA|TRBJ2-7|TRBV5-1|many
CASSLYRDEQYF
TGCGCCAGCAGCTTATACAGGGATGAGCAGTACTTC
>NA|TRBJ1-3|TRBV7-2|many
CASSYQPISTSGNTIYF
TGTGCCAGCAGCTATCAGCCAATCTCGACTTCCGGAAACACCATATATTTT
>NA|TRBJ1-6|TRBV4-3|NA
CASSQSLREGSPLHF
TGCGCCAGCAGCCAGTCTCTCAGGGAGGGTTCACCCCTCCACTTT
>TRBD1|TRBJ2-7|TRBV7-8|few
CASSLMAPGGFYEQYF
TGTGCCAGCAGCTTAATGGCGCCAGGGGGATTCTACGAGCAGTACTTC
>TRBD1|TRBJ2-3|TRBV7-8|NA
CASSIRTGRTDTQYF
TGTGCCAGCAGCATTCGGACAGGACGCACAGATACGCAGTATTTT
>NA|TRBJ1-2|TRBV11-2|few
CASTILAGGVRHGYTF
TGTGCCAGCACTATCTTAGCGGGGGGCGTTCGCCATGGCTACACCTTC
>NA|TRBJ2-1|TRBV3-1|NA
CASSQDLGGPGEQFF
TGTGCCAGCAGCCAAGATCTTGGGGGGCCGGGTGAGCAGTTCTTC
>TRBD2|TRBJ2-1|TRBV28|few
CASSSRPSGGTYNEQFF
TGTGCCAGCAGCTCACGGCCGAGCGGGGGGACCTACAATGAGCAGTTCTTC
>NA|TRBJ1-1|TRBV4-3|NA
CASSHRTGNTEAFF
TGCGCCAGCAGCCATCGAACAGGGAACACTGAAGCTTTCTTT
>NA|TRBJ2-1|TRBV12-3/TRBV12-4|NA
CASSPPNNEQFF
TGTGCCAGCAGTCCCCCCAACAATGAGCAGTTCTTC
>NA|TRBJ2-5|TRBV5-1|NA
CASSLAGAAQETQYF
TGCGCCAGCAGCTTGGCCGGGGCAGCTCAAGAGACCCAGTACTTC
>NA|TRBJ2-5|TRBV5-5|NA
CASSSPQFETQYF
TGTGCCAGCAGCTCCCCACAGTTTGAGACCCAGTACTTC
>NA|TRBJ2-4|TRBV7-3|few
CASSLSGGPKNIQYF
TGTGCCAGCAGCTTAAGCGGGGGCCCCAAAAACATTCAGTACTTC
>NA|TRBJ1-5|TRBV5-6|few
CASSFSTNNQPQHF
TGTGCCAGCAGCTTTAGTACAAACAATCAGCCCCAGCATTTT
>TRBD1|TRBJ1-3|TRBV7-9|NA
CASSLGQGVDGNTIYF
TGTGCCAGCAGCCTCGGACAGGGGGTTGACGGAAACACCATATATTTT
>TRBD1|TRBJ1-5|TRBV5-5|few
CASSLERTGALEPQHF
TGTGCCAGCAGCTTGGAGAGGACAGGGGCCCTTGAGCCCCAGCATTTT
>TRBD2|TRBJ2-2|TRBV12-3/TRBV12-4|few
CASSYRLGTSGTGELFF
TGTGCCAGCAGCTACCGGTTAGGGACTAGCGGTACCGGGGAGCTGTTTTTT
>TRBD1|TRBJ2-1|TRBV7-7|NA
CASSLDRANEQFF
TGTGCTAGCAGCTTGGACAGGGCCAATGAGCAGTTCTTC
>NA|TRBJ2-2|TRBV7-2|few
CASSFSRAEGELFF
TGTGCCAGCAGCTTTTCTCGGGCAGAAGGGGAGCTGTTTTTT
>NA|TRBJ2-5|TRBV5-1|NA
CASREPGETQYF
TGCGCCAGCAGGGAACCGGGAGAGACCCAGTACTTC
>TRBD2|TRBJ2-1|TRBV29-1|few
CSVTTSGAYNEQFF
TGCAGCGTTACGACTAGCGGGGCCTACAATGAGCAGTTCTTC
>NA|TRBJ2-3|TRBV20-1|NA
CSVPGVADTQYF
TGCAGTGTCCCCGGGGTAGCAGATACGCAGTATTTT
>NA|TRBJ1-2|TRBV15|few
CATSRTTPGYGYTF
TGTGCCACCAGCAGAACCACCCCAGGCTATGGCTACACCTTC
>TRBD1|TRBJ1-4|TRBV5-1|few
CASSPGGQGGEKLFF
TGCGCCAGCAGCCCGGGGGGACAGGGGGGCGAAAAACTGTTTTTT
>NA|TRBJ1-1|TRBV12-3/TRBV12-4|NA
CASTPDPGTEAFF
TGTGCCAGCACCCCTGACCCAGGCACTGAAGCTTTCTTT
>TRBD2|TRBJ2-3|TRBV10-3|NA
CAISRTSGGAGDTQYF
TGTGCCATCAGCCGGACTAGCGGGGGGGCGGGAGATACGCAGTATTTT
>TRBD2|TRBJ2-1|TRBV27|few
CASSLLNVGGGLLFF
TGTGCCAGCAGTTTACTAAATGTTGGGGGGGGACTTTTGTTCTTC
>NA|TRBJ2-7|TRBV6-5|NA
CASSYPRAGDYEQYF
TGTGCCAGCAGTTACCCGAGGGCCGGGGACTACGAGCAGTACTTC
>TRBD1|TRBJ1-1|TRBV20-1|NA
CSARVGQGNTEAFF
TGCAGTGCTAGAGTGGGACAGGGTAACACTGAAGCTTTCTTT
>NA|TRBJ2-1|TRBV12-3/TRBV12-4|few
CASSRGPGNEQFF
TGTGCCAGCAGCCGAGGACCAGGGAATGAGCAGTTCTTC
>NA|TRBJ2-3|TRBV9|NA
CASSVLTPGRDTQYF
TGTGCCAGCAGCGTCTTAACACCAGGTAGAGATACGCAGTATTTT
>NA|TRBJ1-2|TRBV20-1|few
CSARDLGFYGYTF
TGCAGTGCTAGAGATTTGGGATTTTATGGCTACACCTTC
>TRBD2|TRBJ2-5|TRBV7-2|NA
CASSFVGGAWETQYF
TGTGCCAGCAGCTTTGTCGGGGGGGCCTGGGAGACCCAGTACTTC
>NA|TRBJ1-2|TRBV6-1|few
CAGGLGRSNYGYTF
TGTGCCGGAGGACTGGGGAGGTCTAACTATGGCTACACCTTC
>NA|TRBJ2-3|TRBV12-3/TRBV12-4|NA
CASSFSPGTDTQYF
TGTGCCAGCAGTTTTTCTCCCGGCACAGATACGCAGTATTTT
>NA|TRBJ2-2|TRBV27|few
CASRRGGLDTGELFF
TGTGCCAGCAGGCGTGGGGGGCTCGACACCGGGGAGCTGTTTTTT
>TRBD1|TRBJ2-3|TRBV7-8|NA
CASSSRQGATTADTQYF
TGTGCCAGCAGCTCGAGACAGGGGGCAACTACCGCAGATACGCAGTATTTT
>TRBD2|TRBJ2-4|TRBV7-2|NA
CASSSRASGRDIQYF
TGTGCCAGCAGCTCGAGAGCTAGCGGCCGGGACATTCAGTACTTC
>NA|TRBJ2-1|TRBV3-1|NA
CASSQENEQFF
TGTGCCAGCAGCCAAGAGAATGAGCAGTTCTTC
>NA|TRBJ1-1|TRBV28|few
CASSIITVNTEAFF
TGTGCCAGCAGTATCATAACAGTGAACACTGAAGCTTTCTTT
>TRBD2|TRBJ2-1|TRBV11-2|few
CASARLAGGGEQFF
TGTGCCAGCGCAAGACTAGCGGGGGGAGGTGAGCAGTTCTTC